Listed below are T cell receptor beta chains from one sample, sequenced in a study of T cells in localized non-small cell lung cancer. Repertoires were generated with immunoSEQ multiplex PCR, while TCRdb's copy carries only in-frame clones and drops some. Found here are 1,100 to 1,500 clones, 22% of them singletons; the top ten hold less than 20%. Sample: normal lung tissue next to the tumor, taken before any cancer treatment. The receptors derive from a female donor aged 60 or older with stage II squamous cell lung carcinoma. Both conserved end residues are part of each CDR3. The order of the fields is D gene, J gene, V gene, clone size, CDR3 protein, CDR3 DNA. The D gene is left open where the match is weak. Only part of the rows carry a size: once, few, many, or a class if the clone is expanded.

d_gene: .
j_gene: TRBJ2-1
v_gene: TRBV6-8
abundance: medium-sized
CDR3aa: CASTPRYRGASYNEQFF
CDR3nt: TGTGCCAGCACCCCCAGGTATCGGGGGGCATCCTACAATGAGCAGTTCTTC

d_gene: TRBD1
j_gene: TRBJ1-1
v_gene: TRBV6-8
abundance: .
CDR3aa: CASRTGQGGGEAFF
CDR3nt: TGTGCCAGCAGGACGGGACAGGGGGGCGGTGAAGCTTTCTTT

d_gene: .
j_gene: TRBJ2-1
v_gene: TRBV28
abundance: few
CDR3aa: CASLRGGRGYNEQFF
CDR3nt: TGTGCCTCCCTCAGGGGAGGGCGGGGTTACAATGAGCAGTTCTTC

d_gene: .
j_gene: TRBJ1-4
v_gene: TRBV11-3
abundance: .
CDR3aa: CASSLKAGNEKLFF
CDR3nt: TGTGCCAGCAGCTTAAAGGCAGGGAATGAAAAACTGTTTTTT

d_gene: .
j_gene: TRBJ2-1
v_gene: TRBV6-4
abundance: .
CDR3aa: CASSRRDEQFF
CDR3nt: TGTGCCAGCAGTAGGAGGGATGAGCAGTTCTTC

d_gene: .
j_gene: TRBJ2-1
v_gene: TRBV11-3
abundance: large
CDR3aa: CASSPHRVLYNEQFF
CDR3nt: TGTGCCAGCAGCCCGCACAGGGTTCTCTACAATGAGCAGTTCTTC

d_gene: .
j_gene: TRBJ1-3
v_gene: TRBV11-3
abundance: .
CDR3aa: CASSLFLRRATSGNTIYF
CDR3nt: TGTGCCAGCAGCTTGTTTCTCCGCAGGGCTACCTCTGGAAACACCATATATTTT

d_gene: .
j_gene: TRBJ1-5
v_gene: TRBV29-1
abundance: .
CDR3aa: CSARGNNQPQHF
CDR3nt: TGCAGCGCCAGGGGTAACAATCAGCCCCAGCATTTT

d_gene: .
j_gene: TRBJ2-1
v_gene: TRBV29-1
abundance: .
CDR3aa: CSVEDGWVNNEQFF
CDR3nt: TGCAGCGTTGAAGACGGTTGGGTGAACAATGAGCAGTTCTTC

d_gene: .
j_gene: TRBJ2-5
v_gene: TRBV23-1
abundance: .
CDR3aa: CASSPNVGRREETQYF
CDR3nt: TGCGCCAGCAGCCCGAATGTGGGTAGAAGGGAGGAGACCCAGTACTTC

d_gene: .
j_gene: TRBJ1-1
v_gene: TRBV18
abundance: few
CDR3aa: CASSPRGGSALNTEAFF
CDR3nt: TGTGCCAGCTCCCCCCGGGGAGGATCCGCTCTGAACACTGAAGCTTTCTTT

d_gene: TRBD1
j_gene: TRBJ2-7
v_gene: TRBV11-3
abundance: .
CDR3aa: CASSLGQASSYEQYF
CDR3nt: TGTGCCAGCAGCCTCGGACAGGCATCCTCCTACGAGCAGTACTTC

d_gene: .
j_gene: TRBJ1-6
v_gene: TRBV28
abundance: once
CDR3aa: CASGLDGGRNSPLHF
CDR3nt: TGTGCCAGCGGCCTGGATGGGGGCAGGAATTCACCCCTCCACTTT

d_gene: TRBD1
j_gene: TRBJ1-2
v_gene: TRBV9
abundance: .
CDR3aa: CASSYRDRGQRGYTF
CDR3nt: TGTGCCAGCAGTTACCGGGACAGGGGGCAACGTGGCTACACCTTC

d_gene: .
j_gene: TRBJ1-2
v_gene: TRBV15
abundance: once
CDR3aa: CATSRDGSTGNYGYTF
CDR3nt: TGTGCCACCAGCAGAGATGGATCCACAGGGAACTATGGCTACACCTTC

d_gene: TRBD2
j_gene: TRBJ2-1
v_gene: TRBV29-1
abundance: .
CDR3aa: CSVGLTSGGFGEQFF
CDR3nt: TGCAGCGTTGGACTGACTAGCGGGGGTTTCGGTGAGCAGTTCTTC

d_gene: .
j_gene: TRBJ2-1
v_gene: TRBV6-8
abundance: few
CDR3aa: CASSTRQTYNEQFF
CDR3nt: TGTGCCAGCAGTACTCGACAAACCTACAATGAGCAGTTCTTC

d_gene: .
j_gene: TRBJ1-2
v_gene: TRBV19
abundance: .
CDR3aa: CAVSKGSGSGYGYTF
CDR3nt: TGTGCCGTCTCGAAGGGCTCAGGGAGTGGCTATGGCTACACCTTC

d_gene: .
j_gene: TRBJ1-5
v_gene: TRBV19
abundance: few
CDR3aa: CASSGPGNQPQHF
CDR3nt: TGTGCCAGTAGTGGCCCAGGGAATCAGCCCCAGCATTTT

d_gene: .
j_gene: TRBJ2-2
v_gene: TRBV4-1
abundance: .
CDR3aa: CASSQEGTNTGELFF
CDR3nt: TGCGCCAGCAGCCAAGAGGGGACGAACACCGGGGAGCTGTTTTTT

d_gene: .
j_gene: TRBJ1-1
v_gene: TRBV18
abundance: .
CDR3aa: CASSQQTPNTEAFF
CDR3nt: TGTGCCAGCTCACAACAAACACCGAACACTGAAGCTTTCTTT

d_gene: TRBD2
j_gene: TRBJ2-3
v_gene: TRBV11-3
abundance: .
CDR3aa: CASSLVWASGRTDTQYF
CDR3nt: TGTGCCAGCAGCTTAGTTTGGGCTAGCGGTCGCACAGATACGCAGTATTTT

d_gene: .
j_gene: TRBJ2-7
v_gene: TRBV9
abundance: few
CDR3aa: CASSVDSYEQYF
CDR3nt: TGTGCCAGCAGTGTGGACAGCTACGAGCAGTACTTC

d_gene: .
j_gene: TRBJ1-3
v_gene: TRBV19
abundance: .
CDR3aa: CASSVGSWGFNTIYF
CDR3nt: TGTGCCAGTAGTGTCGGCAGTTGGGGTTTTAACACCATATATTTT

d_gene: TRBD2
j_gene: TRBJ2-3
v_gene: TRBV6-8
abundance: few
CDR3aa: CATKAAGGRDTQYF
CDR3nt: TGTGCCACTAAAGCGGCGGGGGGGAGAGATACGCAGTATTTT

d_gene: .
j_gene: TRBJ1-2
v_gene: TRBV11-3
abundance: medium-sized
CDR3aa: CASRQPGSNYGYTF
CDR3nt: TGTGCCAGCAGACAACCCGGCAGCAACTATGGCTACACCTTC

d_gene: TRBD2
j_gene: TRBJ2-1
v_gene: TRBV6-8
abundance: large
CDR3aa: CASIGGGSYNEQFF
CDR3nt: TGTGCCAGCATTGGCGGGGGCTCCTACAATGAGCAGTTCTTC

d_gene: .
j_gene: TRBJ1-1
v_gene: TRBV6-8
abundance: .
CDR3aa: CASRQTKTEAFF
CDR3nt: TGTGCCAGCAGACAGACTAAAACTGAAGCTTTCTTT

d_gene: .
j_gene: TRBJ2-1
v_gene: TRBV7-6
abundance: .
CDR3aa: CASSPPGLAYNEQFF
CDR3nt: TGTGCCAGCAGCCCACCGGGACTCGCTTACAATGAGCAGTTCTTC

d_gene: TRBD1
j_gene: TRBJ2-7
v_gene: TRBV15
abundance: .
CDR3aa: CATSRGDGDRSYEQYF
CDR3nt: TGTGCCACCAGCAGAGGGGATGGGGACAGATCCTACGAGCAGTACTTC

d_gene: TRBD2
j_gene: TRBJ2-3
v_gene: TRBV11-3
abundance: .
CDR3aa: CASSLGLTSGITDTQYF
CDR3nt: TGTGCCAGCAGCTTAGGTTTGACTAGCGGCATCACAGATACGCAGTATTTT

d_gene: TRBD2
j_gene: TRBJ2-1
v_gene: TRBV28
abundance: large
CDR3aa: CAIIAGKNYNEQFF
CDR3nt: TGTGCCATCATAGCGGGAAAAAACTACAATGAGCAGTTCTTC

d_gene: .
j_gene: TRBJ1-1
v_gene: TRBV30
abundance: .
CDR3aa: CAWSVLGRPETEAFF
CDR3nt: TGTGCCTGGAGTGTACTCGGACGGCCGGAAACTGAAGCTTTCTTT

d_gene: TRBD1
j_gene: TRBJ2-6
v_gene: TRBV15
abundance: .
CDR3aa: CATSRDLFGRGSGANVLTF
CDR3nt: TGTGCCACCAGCAGAGACCTATTCGGCAGGGGGTCTGGGGCCAACGTCCTGACTTTC

d_gene: TRBD2
j_gene: TRBJ2-3
v_gene: TRBV5-1
abundance: .
CDR3aa: CASSAAGGPDTQYF
CDR3nt: TGCGCCAGCAGCGCGGCGGGGGGGCCAGATACGCAGTATTTT

d_gene: TRBD1
j_gene: TRBJ1-5
v_gene: TRBV19
abundance: few
CDR3aa: CASSQTGASNQPQHF
CDR3nt: TGTGCCAGTAGTCAGACAGGGGCGAGCAATCAGCCCCAGCATTTT

d_gene: TRBD1
j_gene: TRBJ2-6
v_gene: TRBV11-3
abundance: few
CDR3aa: CASRPGTGIPGANVLTF
CDR3nt: TGTGCCAGCAGGCCGGGGACAGGGATCCCTGGGGCCAACGTCCTGACTTTC

d_gene: .
j_gene: TRBJ2-5
v_gene: TRBV11-3
abundance: .
CDR3aa: CASSLVGRGGETQYF
CDR3nt: TGTGCCAGCAGCTTGGTTGGCAGGGGAGGGGAGACCCAGTACTTC